Listed below are T cell receptor beta chains from one sample, sequenced in a study of response to subunit inactivated influenza vaccine. TCRdb fed the RT-PCR reads into MiXCR, producing one record per CDR3 protein. The table lists 300,000 to 350,000 distinct CDR3 sequences, less than 25% of them singletons. Sequenced material: PBMCs from blood, taken approximately 20 months after vaccination. The receptor set was obtained from a man aged 50 to 69 who received an inactivated influenza vaccine. The CDR3 runs from the conserved cysteine through the conserved F or W. The D gene is left open where the match is weak. Not every row has a clone size; where given, it reads once, few, many or a size class.

j_gene: TRBJ2-4
v_gene: TRBV20-1
abundance: .
d_gene: TRBD1
CDR3aa: CSASRDRVRENIQYF
CDR3nt: TGCAGTGCTAGTCGGGACAGGGTTCGGGAAAACATTCAGTACTTC

j_gene: TRBJ1-2
v_gene: TRBV28
abundance: .
d_gene: .
CDR3aa: CASSSQLSVNYGYTF
CDR3nt: TGTGCCAGCAGTTCTCAACTCTCCGTTAACTATGGCTACACCTTC

j_gene: TRBJ1-4
v_gene: TRBV4-1
abundance: many
d_gene: TRBD1
CDR3aa: CASSPDGTGDEKLFF
CDR3nt: TGCGCCAGCAGCCCAGACGGGACAGGGGATGAAAAACTGTTTTTT

j_gene: TRBJ1-2
v_gene: TRBV20-1
abundance: .
d_gene: TRBD1
CDR3aa: CSDLDRARGYTF
CDR3nt: TGCAGTGACCTGGACAGGGCGCGTGGCTACACCTTC

j_gene: TRBJ2-1
v_gene: TRBV11-1
abundance: few
d_gene: TRBD1
CDR3aa: CASSLGTGFGYSGSYNEQFF
CDR3nt: TGTGCCAGCAGCTTAGGGACAGGGTTTGGATACTCGGGCTCCTACAATGAGCAGTTCTTC

j_gene: TRBJ2-3
v_gene: TRBV11-2
abundance: many
d_gene: .
CDR3aa: CASSLGSDTQYF
CDR3nt: TGTGCCAGCAGTTTGGGCTCAGATACGCAGTATTTT

j_gene: TRBJ2-6
v_gene: TRBV12-3/TRBV12-4
abundance: few
d_gene: TRBD2
CDR3aa: CASTWEGLRGGANVLTF
CDR3nt: TGTGCCAGCACCTGGGAGGGTCTACGGGGTGGGGCCAACGTCCTGACTTTC

j_gene: TRBJ1-5
v_gene: TRBV3-1
abundance: .
d_gene: .
CDR3aa: CASSPSPGASNQPQHF
CDR3nt: TGTGCCAGCAGTCCCTCCCCAGGGGCTAGCAATCAGCCCCAGCATTTT

j_gene: TRBJ1-1
v_gene: TRBV10-3
abundance: .
d_gene: .
CDR3aa: CATLRGGKDRNTEAFF
CDR3nt: TGTGCCACCTTACGGGGTGGCAAAGACAGGAACACTGAAGCTTTCTTT

j_gene: TRBJ2-1
v_gene: TRBV7-2
abundance: few
d_gene: TRBD2
CDR3aa: CASSLVSLAGEQFF
CDR3nt: TGTGCCAGCAGCTTAGTATCACTAGCGGGAGAGCAGTTCTTC

j_gene: TRBJ1-2
v_gene: TRBV30
abundance: .
d_gene: .
CDR3aa: CAWSVQSFYGYTF
CDR3nt: TGTGCCTGGAGTGTACAGTCGTTCTATGGCTACACCTTC

j_gene: TRBJ1-1
v_gene: TRBV12-3/TRBV12-4
abundance: many
d_gene: TRBD1
CDR3aa: CASSLTGGKAFF
CDR3nt: TGTGCCAGCAGTTTAACAGGGGGAAAGGCTTTCTTT

j_gene: TRBJ2-1
v_gene: TRBV10-3
abundance: once
d_gene: TRBD2
CDR3aa: CAISAGAGGRVSSYNEQFF
CDR3nt: TGTGCCATTAGTGCAGGAGCGGGGGGTCGGGTAAGCTCCTACAATGAGCAGTTCTTC

j_gene: TRBJ1-6
v_gene: TRBV6-5
abundance: .
d_gene: .
CDR3aa: CASRWVNSPLHF
CDR3nt: TGTGCCAGCAGATGGGTGAATTCACCCCTCCACTTT

j_gene: TRBJ2-3
v_gene: TRBV10-3
abundance: .
d_gene: .
CDR3aa: CAISESRRAPDTQYF
CDR3nt: TGTGCCATCAGTGAGTCTCGCAGGGCACCAGATACGCAGTATTTT

j_gene: TRBJ1-1
v_gene: TRBV6-5
abundance: .
d_gene: .
CDR3aa: CASSSLAAMNTEAFF
CDR3nt: TGTGCCAGCAGTTCCCTCGCGGCGATGAACACTGAAGCTTTCTTT

j_gene: TRBJ1-5
v_gene: TRBV6-2/TRBV6-3
abundance: many
d_gene: .
CDR3aa: CASLQSSNQPQHF
CDR3nt: TGTGCCAGTCTACAGAGCAGCAATCAGCCCCAGCATTTT

j_gene: TRBJ1-1
v_gene: TRBV20-1
abundance: few
d_gene: .
CDR3aa: CSARGPRVQNTEAFF
CDR3nt: TGCAGTGCTAGAGGTCCCCGGGTGCAAAACACTGAAGCTTTCTTT

j_gene: TRBJ1-2
v_gene: TRBV7-9
abundance: .
d_gene: .
CDR3aa: CASSPSVTGWGYTF
CDR3nt: TGTGCCAGCAGCCCGAGTGTGACAGGCTGGGGCTACACCTTC

j_gene: TRBJ1-1
v_gene: TRBV18
abundance: many
d_gene: TRBD1
CDR3aa: CASSPPTRTGAFF
CDR3nt: TGTGCCAGCTCACCACCCACACGGACAGGAGCTTTCTTT

j_gene: TRBJ1-4
v_gene: TRBV20-1
abundance: many
d_gene: TRBD1
CDR3aa: CSAQTGTDNEKLFF
CDR3nt: TGCAGTGCGCAGACCGGGACAGACAATGAAAAACTGTTTTTT

j_gene: TRBJ2-7
v_gene: TRBV20-1
abundance: .
d_gene: .
CDR3aa: CSARDPGGQSSYEQYF
CDR3nt: TGCAGTGCTAGAGATCCAGGCGGACAGAGCTCCTACGAGCAGTACTTC

j_gene: TRBJ1-6
v_gene: TRBV7-2
abundance: few
d_gene: .
CDR3aa: CASSLGDRTPLHF
CDR3nt: TGTGCCAGCAGCTTAGGCGATAGGACACCCCTCCACTTT

j_gene: TRBJ2-3
v_gene: TRBV7-2
abundance: .
d_gene: TRBD2
CDR3aa: CASSRSGLAGTDTQYF
CDR3nt: TGTGCCAGCAGCCGCTCGGGACTAGCGGGCACAGATACGCAGTATTTT

j_gene: TRBJ1-3
v_gene: TRBV20-1
abundance: .
d_gene: TRBD1
CDR3aa: CSARGSYRGRDTINF
CDR3nt: TGCAGTGCTAGGGGCTCTTACAGGGGGCGAGACACCATAAATTTT

j_gene: TRBJ2-3
v_gene: TRBV12-3/TRBV12-4
abundance: .
d_gene: TRBD1
CDR3aa: CASSFRQGNTDTQYF
CDR3nt: TGTGCCAGCAGTTTCCGACAGGGGAACACAGATACGCAGTATTTT

j_gene: TRBJ1-1
v_gene: TRBV12-3/TRBV12-4
abundance: many
d_gene: .
CDR3aa: CASSVVENTEAFF
CDR3nt: TGTGCCAGCAGTGTTGTCGAGAACACTGAAGCTTTCTTT

j_gene: TRBJ2-1
v_gene: TRBV12-3/TRBV12-4
abundance: many
d_gene: .
CDR3aa: CASSLPSIYNEQFF
CDR3nt: TGTGCCAGCAGTTTACCTAGCATCTATAATGAGCAGTTCTTC

j_gene: TRBJ2-1
v_gene: TRBV11-2
abundance: few
d_gene: .
CDR3aa: CASSVTDYYNEQFF
CDR3nt: TGTGCCAGCAGCGTGACAGATTATTACAATGAGCAGTTCTTC

j_gene: TRBJ1-2
v_gene: TRBV9
abundance: few
d_gene: .
CDR3aa: CASSVAGLNYGYTF
CDR3nt: TGTGCCAGCAGCGTTGCGGGTCTCAACTATGGCTACACCTTC

j_gene: TRBJ1-6
v_gene: TRBV4-3
abundance: .
d_gene: TRBD1
CDR3aa: CASREGTDYNSPLHF
CDR3nt: TGCGCCAGCAGAGAAGGGACAGACTATAATTCACCCCTCCACTTT

j_gene: TRBJ1-1
v_gene: TRBV7-9
abundance: few
d_gene: .
CDR3aa: CASSPIGGEAEAFF
CDR3nt: TGTGCCAGCAGCCCAATAGGGGGGGAGGCTGAAGCTTTCTTT

j_gene: TRBJ2-1
v_gene: TRBV12-3/TRBV12-4
abundance: .
d_gene: .
CDR3aa: CASSLANLLAPSYNEQFF
CDR3nt: TGTGCCAGCAGTTTAGCGAATTTGCTAGCGCCTTCCTACAATGAGCAGTTCTTC

j_gene: TRBJ2-7
v_gene: TRBV7-2
abundance: few
d_gene: TRBD2
CDR3aa: CASSVTSGGAYEQYF
CDR3nt: TGTGCCAGCAGCGTGACTAGCGGGGGGGCCTACGAGCAGTACTTC

j_gene: TRBJ1-4
v_gene: TRBV10-3
abundance: .
d_gene: TRBD1
CDR3aa: CAISIGQVADLTNEKLFF
CDR3nt: TGTGCCATCAGCATAGGACAGGTGGCGGACCTAACTAATGAAAAACTGTTTTTT

j_gene: TRBJ2-7
v_gene: TRBV7-8
abundance: few
d_gene: .
CDR3aa: CASSLGTVGYEQYF
CDR3nt: TGTGCCAGCAGCTTAGGAACGGTCGGCTACGAGCAGTACTTC

j_gene: TRBJ2-7
v_gene: TRBV20-1
abundance: .
d_gene: .
CDR3aa: CSASPFQAWEQYF
CDR3nt: TGCAGTGCTAGTCCTTTCCAGGCTTGGGAGCAGTACTTC

j_gene: TRBJ2-4
v_gene: TRBV6-5
abundance: few
d_gene: .
CDR3aa: CASSSLYRGAGAKNIQYF
CDR3nt: TGTGCCAGCAGTTCGTTATATCGGGGGGCCGGGGCCAAAAACATTCAGTACTTC

j_gene: TRBJ2-1
v_gene: TRBV4-3
abundance: few
d_gene: TRBD2
CDR3aa: CASSQRTSGRVEQFF
CDR3nt: TGCGCCAGCAGCCAGAGGACTAGCGGGCGAGTTGAGCAGTTCTTC

j_gene: TRBJ2-5
v_gene: TRBV4-2
abundance: .
d_gene: .
CDR3aa: CASSQESVGAQETQYF
CDR3nt: TGTGCCAGCAGCCAAGAGTCAGTGGGAGCCCAAGAGACCCAGTACTTC

j_gene: TRBJ1-1
v_gene: TRBV5-5
abundance: few
d_gene: .
CDR3aa: CASSFQGPKPEAFF
CDR3nt: TGTGCCAGCAGCTTTCAGGGACCTAAGCCTGAAGCTTTCTTT

j_gene: TRBJ1-3
v_gene: TRBV2
abundance: .
d_gene: .
CDR3aa: CASTVGGSIENYVRNTIYF
CDR3nt: TGTGCCAGCACAGTCGGTGGATCGATTGAGAACTATGTACGAAACACCATATATTTT

j_gene: TRBJ2-2
v_gene: TRBV7-6
abundance: .
d_gene: TRBD2
CDR3aa: CASSPVAGENTGELFF
CDR3nt: TGTGCCAGCAGCCCAGTAGCGGGAGAGAACACCGGGGAGCTGTTTTTT

j_gene: TRBJ2-3
v_gene: TRBV20-1
abundance: .
d_gene: TRBD2
CDR3aa: CSARLAGTDTDTQYF
CDR3nt: TGCAGTGCTCGTCTAGCGGGCACCGACACAGATACGCAGTATTTT

j_gene: TRBJ2-1
v_gene: TRBV20-1
abundance: .
d_gene: .
CDR3aa: CSAKPTPREQFF
CDR3nt: TGCAGTGCTAAACCGACCCCTCGGGAGCAGTTCTTC

j_gene: TRBJ1-1
v_gene: TRBV6-1
abundance: .
d_gene: .
CDR3aa: CASGTTPMGTEAFF
CDR3nt: TGTGCCAGCGGGACGACCCCAATGGGCACTGAAGCTTTCTTT

j_gene: TRBJ1-3
v_gene: TRBV20-1
abundance: .
d_gene: .
CDR3aa: CSARGGHRGYSGNTIYF
CDR3nt: TGCAGTGCTAGAGGGGGACACCGAGGTTACTCTGGAAACACCATATATTTT

j_gene: TRBJ2-2
v_gene: TRBV24-1
abundance: .
d_gene: .
CDR3aa: CATGWGTENTGELFF
CDR3nt: TGTGCCACCGGATGGGGGACCGAGAACACCGGGGAGCTGTTTTTT

j_gene: TRBJ1-1
v_gene: TRBV12-3/TRBV12-4
abundance: .
d_gene: TRBD1
CDR3aa: CASSHGTGVRSTEAFF
CDR3nt: TGTGCCAGCAGTCACGGGACAGGGGTTAGGAGCACTGAAGCTTTCTTT